The sequence of this TCR beta chain was determined in a study of blood T cells in healthy people across ages. Together with a sample-barcoded 5' primer, a J-beta primer mix was included in a second PCR lasting about 7 to 11 cycles. TCRdb independently ran MiXCR on the 5' RACE reads; one entry per CDR3 protein. The sample consists of roughly 800,000 distinct CDR3 sequences, about a quarter of them appearing once. Each individual donor underwent a draw of roughly 10 milliliters of peripheral blood. The study isolated at least 7 million PBMCs from each sample. The CDR3 is 13 amino acids. Germline assignment: CDR1 MNHNY and CDR2 SVGAGI (reference sequence). Regarding the study as a whole: More naive CD4+ cells and higher diversity were found in long-lived than in aged donors.

Of note for this clonotype: Its antigen is undetermined.

These data were also reused for a study on T cells of mothers and their children.

Source material: blood. The receptor was isolated from a boy between 5 and 17 years old in good health. The chain links TRBV6-6 to TRBJ2-5; D is unclear. The end of the DNA fits TRBJ2-1 better, so the J call may be wrong. The CDR3 DNA sequence: TGTGCCAGCAGTGTGGTCGCCTACAATGAGCAGTTCTTC. Protein product: CASSVVAYNEQFF.